This T cell receptor (beta chain) stems from a study of post-analysis software for immune sequencing data (dated by TCRdb to the mid-2010s). With respect to the entire study: Relapsing-remitting, secondary progressive and progressive-relapsing multiple sclerosis were recorded as disease courses, and subtype annotation was lacking for some patients. The patient repertoires were set against under 13 previously published healthy control repertoires from donors whose ages ranged from roughly 6 to 27 years. A subset of samples was prepared in parallel using single-end sample barcoding, then pooled and co-amplified after Illumina adapter ligation. General findings and caveats noted by the study authors: The control group was slightly older than the multiple sclerosis patient group. Strong co-clustering of samples prepared in the same batch was shown by direct clustering with F measure, prompting a batch-effect correction. Normalized Chao1 diversity was significantly lower in multiple sclerosis patients than controls, suggesting substantial peripheral T-cell clonal expansion. About five TRBV segments, including TRBV5-6, TRBV5-1 and TRBV20-1, were significantly more frequent in patients than controls.

To demonstrate the VDJtools post-analysis software, the study profiled TCR beta repertoires from the peripheral blood of about 13 young patients with multiple sclerosis. The patients with multiple sclerosis were children and adolescents between roughly 6 and 16 years of age. The CDR3 starts with the cysteine, ends with the phenylalanine, and has 13 residues. The CDR3 DNA has 39 bases and is translated from base 1. A distance of 11 bases separates the germline ends of V and J, which lose 8 bases and 0 bases respectively. This clonotype was found a few times. Which antigen it targets is not known. No quality values exist for individual bases; no much larger clone is one base distant. The library was obtained by PCR. Reads for this sample came from an Illumina HiSeq 2500. Unique molecular identifiers were incorporated into TCR beta cDNA libraries to reduce PCR and sequencing biases. Roughly 0.5 million cDNA molecules were obtained per 1 to 10 million input T cells, so each molecule approximated one T cell. The patient libraries were prepared and sequenced using the same protocol as the earlier healthy control dataset. Samples belonging to the same batch were prepared together, multiplexed and sequenced on a shared HiSeq lane. Under the source paper's analysis protocol: Raw barcoded reads were processed with MIGEC, discarding single-read molecular identifier groups before consensus assembly and CDR3 extraction. Clonotype tables were post-analysed with VDJtools, and diversity was normalized by down-sampling all datasets to the smallest sample size. To correct batch-related cross-sample contamination, repertoire overlap clustering matched CDR3 amino acid sequences but not nucleotide sequences. The public reads were reprocessed in TCRdb via fastp at Q25 and MiXCR, keeping in-frame beta chains. A single entry per CDR3 protein holds the most common genes and DNA from its merged rows. These V and J calls rely on TCRdb rather than the paper's analysis. Across this sample there are 650,000 to 850,000 distinct CDR3 sequences, with approximately 53% seen only once. About 4.5% of the sample is in the top ten clones.

The chain joins TRBV12-3 or TRBV12-4 to TRBJ2-7; D gene: possibly TRBD1, on 5 matching bases. Source material: blood. The sequence derives from a girl aged 10 to 17 with multiple sclerosis. CDR3 loop: CASSGSLSYEQYF. The DNA reads TGTGCCAGCTCAGGGTCTCTCTCCTACGAGCAGTACTTC.